Sequencing of this TCR beta chain was carried out in a study of T cell responses to AZD1222 COVID-19 vaccine. Germline V CDR1 and CDR2: LGHDT, YNNKEL (reference sequence). The CDR3 sequence is 16 residues long. Trimming removed 4 bases from V and 1 base from J; junction bases left unmatched: 3. The table came from immunoSEQ multiplex PCR; TCRdb's copy has only in-frame clones and leaves some out. In all, the sample yields some 150,000 clones. The sequence came from an adult in good health. The sequenced sample consisted of peripheral blood. This chain joins TRBV3-1 (or the pseudogene TRBV3-2) and TRBJ2-5; TRBD2 matches at 13 bases. CDR3 nucleotides: TGTGCCAGCAGCCGACTAGCGGGGGGACTCCAAGAGACCCAGTACTTC. Amino acid sequence: CASSRLAGGLQETQYF.